These T cell receptor beta chains were read from a single sample in a study of shared clonotypes between healthy human individuals. The protocol was immunoSEQ multiplex PCR, while the TCRdb copy is restricted to in-frame clones and leaves out a portion. The table lists about 2 million clones, around 95% of them singletons, with 0.13% in the top ten. Input material: naive CD4+ T cells sorted from blood. The receptors derive from a man between 18 and 35 years old in good health. Each CDR3 is given with its conserved first and last residue. The D gene is left open where the match is weak. The listing skips clone size in some rows; elsewhere it reads once, few, many or a size class.

v_gene	j_gene	d_gene	abundance	CDR3nt	CDR3aa
TRBV19	TRBJ1-2	TRBD1	-	TGTGCCAGTAGTATAGGAGGGACAGCTAACTATGGCTACACCTTC	CASSIGGTANYGYTF
TRBV29-1	TRBJ2-3	TRBD2	-	TGCAGCGTGGGCGGGACTAGCGGGAATACGCAGTATTTT	CSVGGTSGNTQYF
TRBV28	TRBJ1-5	-	-	TGTGCCAGCAGTTGGAACCAGCCCCAGCATTTT	CASSWNQPQHF
TRBV7-8	TRBJ1-4	-	-	TGTGCCAGCAGCCAAGGGGGGCCCCCTCCGGGGCTGTTTTTT	CASSQGGPPPGLFF
TRBV7-9	TRBJ2-7	-	-	TGTGCCAGCAGCCCGTATAGGGAGAGCCACTACGAGCAGTACTTC	CASSPYRESHYEQYF
TRBV4-1	TRBJ1-3	-	-	TGCGCCAGCAGCCAGGATGAGATGGGGGATGGATCTGGAAACACCATATATTTT	CASSQDEMGDGSGNTIYF
TRBV5-1	TRBJ2-1	TRBD2	-	TGCGCCAGCAGCTTGCCGGGAGGAAGCTACAATGAGCAGTTCTTC	CASSLPGGSYNEQFF
TRBV6-6	TRBJ1-2	TRBD1	once	TGTGCCAGCAGTTCCCGGGACAGCTATGGCTACACCTTC	CASSSRDSYGYTF
TRBV7-2	TRBJ2-3	TRBD2	-	TGTGCCAGCAGTCCCACAGTAATTAAACTAGCGCTGGTAGAAGATACGCAGTATTTT	CASSPTVIKLALVEDTQYF
TRBV10-3	TRBJ1-6	TRBD1	-	TGTGCCATCAGAGGTGGACAGGCCGATAATTCACCCCTCCACTTT	CAIRGGQADNSPLHF
TRBV19	TRBJ1-2	-	-	TGTGCCAGTAGTCCCGCTTGGGCAAGGCCATCTAACTATGGCTACACCTTC	CASSPAWARPSNYGYTF
TRBV29-1	TRBJ1-1	-	-	TGCAGCGCCAGGGGTCTGAACACTGAAGCTTTCTTT	CSARGLNTEAFF
TRBV10-3	TRBJ2-1	-	-	TGTGCCATCAGCGTGAGGCGGAACAATGAGCAGTTCTTC	CAISVRRNNEQFF
TRBV29-1	TRBJ1-2	-	-	TGCAGCGTTGACAGGGGTGGAGGCTACACCTTC	CSVDRGGGYTF
TRBV6-5	TRBJ2-3	-	-	TGTGCCAGCAGTTCCCGGGACACGGGACGTGATACGCAGTATTTT	CASSSRDTGRDTQYF
TRBV5-1	TRBJ2-7	TRBD1	-	TGCGCCAGCAGCCCGGCAACCGGGACAGGGGTCCGGGAGCAGTACTTC	CASSPATGTGVREQYF
TRBV5-1	TRBJ1-4	-	-	TGCGCCAGCAGCTTGGACAGAAATAATGAAAAACTGTTTTTT	CASSLDRNNEKLFF
TRBV7-6	TRBJ1-4	-	-	TGTGCCAGCAGCCAAGGGTTTTCCGGGAATGAAAAACTGTTTTTT	CASSQGFSGNEKLFF
TRBV7-9	TRBJ2-1	TRBD2	-	TGTGCCAGCAGCTCCCCGGGACTAGCGGGTTACAATGAGCAGTTCTTC	CASSSPGLAGYNEQFF
TRBV6-1	TRBJ2-5	TRBD2	-	TGTGCCAGCAGTGCGGTTGGCGCGGGGGGTGAAGAGACCCAGTACTTC	CASSAVGAGGEETQYF
TRBV7-6	TRBJ2-2	TRBD2	-	TGTGCCAGCAGCTTATTAGCGGGAGGGGACACCGGGGAGCTGTTTTTT	CASSLLAGGDTGELFF
TRBV7-2	TRBJ1-2	TRBD1	-	TGTGCCAGCAGCTACACGCAGGGGGACTATGGCTACACCTTC	CASSYTQGDYGYTF
TRBV2	TRBJ1-2	TRBD1	-	TGTGCCAGCCACAGGGGACAAAGCCTTTCCAACTATGGCTACACCTTC	CASHRGQSLSNYGYTF
TRBV30	TRBJ1-1	-	-	TGTGCCTGGAGCCTGGGGGGGGACACTGAAGCTTTCTTT	CAWSLGGDTEAFF
TRBV1	TRBJ2-7	-	-	TGCACCAGCAGCCGCCTACTCCGACCATCAACCTACGAGCAGTACTTC	CTSSRLLRPSTYEQYF
TRBV10-3	TRBJ1-1	-	-	TGTGCCACCCGGGGTACCGAGGGGATGAACACTGAAGCTTTCTTT	CATRGTEGMNTEAFF
TRBV7-8	TRBJ1-1	-	-	TGTGCCAGCAGTCGCGACCCGGGTAGAGGTACTGAAGCTTTCTTT	CASSRDPGRGTEAFF
TRBV5-1	TRBJ1-1	-	-	TGCGCCAGCAGCTCGTTCGGGACCAAAGTTGCGAACACTGAAGCTTTCTTT	CASSSFGTKVANTEAFF
TRBV6-1	TRBJ2-7	TRBD1	-	TGTGCCAGCAGTGAAAGGGGACAGGGTTCCCACGAGCAGTACTTC	CASSERGQGSHEQYF
TRBV5-6	TRBJ2-5	-	once	TGTGCCAGCAGCCGATCAGACAGGGAGACCCAGTACTTC	CASSRSDRETQYF
TRBV28	TRBJ1-4	TRBD1	-	TGTGCCAGCAGGACAGGGGGCTCAAGTGAAAAACTGTTTTTT	CASRTGGSSEKLFF
TRBV11-3	TRBJ1-1	-	-	TGTGCCAGCAGCTGGGGCCCGAACACTGAAGCTTTCTTT	CASSWGPNTEAFF
TRBV7-9	TRBJ2-3	-	-	TGTGCCAGCAGCTTGTGGGGCCGGCTGCCAGATACGCAGTATTTT	CASSLWGRLPDTQYF
TRBV4-1	TRBJ2-3	TRBD2	-	TGCGCCAGCAGGGCTAGCGGGAGCACAGATACGCAGTATTTT	CASRASGSTDTQYF
TRBV10-3	TRBJ2-7	-	-	TGTGCCATCAGTGGGGGGCTCTCCTACGAGCAGTACTTC	CAISGGLSYEQYF
TRBV28	TRBJ1-3	-	-	TGTGCCAGCAGTTTGCCCCAGGAGGCTGGAAACACCATATATTTT	CASSLPQEAGNTIYF
TRBV4-3	TRBJ2-2	TRBD2	-	TGCGCCAGCAGCCCAGCGGGAAAGAACACCGGGGAGCTGTTTTTT	CASSPAGKNTGELFF
TRBV2	TRBJ1-1	-	-	TGTGCCAGCACCCCCCCAGCAGCGTCAGGCCAAATTGAAGCTTTCTTT	CASTPPAASGQIEAFF
TRBV5-1	TRBJ2-5	-	-	TGCGCCAGCAGCTTGGGGCAGGTAGTAGAGACCCAGTACTTC	CASSLGQVVETQYF
TRBV6-1	TRBJ1-2	TRBD1	-	TGTGCCAGCAACCCGACAGGGATCATCCCCTATGGCTACACCTTC	CASNPTGIIPYGYTF
TRBV7-2	TRBJ1-2	TRBD1	-	TGTGCCAGCAGCTTAAGGTCGACAGGGGGTGACTACACCTTC	CASSLRSTGGDYTF
TRBV30	TRBJ1-4	TRBD1	-	TGTGCCTGGAGTGCCAAGACAGGGGGGGTTGAAAAACTGTTTTTT	CAWSAKTGGVEKLFF
TRBV30	TRBJ1-4	-	once	TGTGCCTGGAGTGGTGACTCTACTGCTGAAAAACTGTTTTTT	CAWSGDSTAEKLFF
TRBV6-5	TRBJ2-7	-	-	TGTGCCAGCGGGTGGGAGCAGTACTTC	CASGWEQYF
TRBV18	TRBJ2-5	TRBD2	-	TGTGCCAGCTCTCCGGGGGGGCCGTCAGAGACCCAGTACTTC	CASSPGGPSETQYF
TRBV10-3	TRBJ2-1	-	-	TGTGCCATCAGTGACACGGGTGAGCAGTTCTTC	CAISDTGEQFF
TRBV9	TRBJ2-2	-	-	TGTGCCAGCAGCGTAGATTTGGTCGCCGGGGAGCTGTTTTTT	CASSVDLVAGELFF
TRBV2	TRBJ2-7	TRBD2	once	TGTGCCAGCACCGAACGACTAGCGGGAAACGAGCAGTACTTC	CASTERLAGNEQYF
TRBV19	TRBJ2-1	-	once	TGTGCCAGTAGTAGGTTTGAGGGTTCCTACAATGAGCAGTTCTTC	CASSRFEGSYNEQFF
TRBV29-1	TRBJ1-1	TRBD1	-	TGCAGCGCCGGGACAGGGGGAAAGGTGGGCACTGAAGCTTTCTTT	CSAGTGGKVGTEAFF
TRBV10-3	TRBJ2-5	TRBD2	-	TGTGCCATCAGTGAGGGGGGGGGCCAAGAGACCCAGTACTTC	CAISEGGGQETQYF
TRBV6-5	TRBJ2-7	-	-	TGTGCCAGCAGTTACTCGACGTTGAGGGGATCCTACGAGCAGTACTTC	CASSYSTLRGSYEQYF